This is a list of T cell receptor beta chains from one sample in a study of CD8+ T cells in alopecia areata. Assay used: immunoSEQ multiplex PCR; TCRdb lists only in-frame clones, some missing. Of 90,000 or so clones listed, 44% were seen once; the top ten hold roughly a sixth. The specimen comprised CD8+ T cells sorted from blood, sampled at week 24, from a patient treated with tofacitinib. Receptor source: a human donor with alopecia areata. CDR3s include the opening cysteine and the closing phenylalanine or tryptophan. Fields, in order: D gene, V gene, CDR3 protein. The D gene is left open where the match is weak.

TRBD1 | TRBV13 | CASSFRNRGRDTEAFF
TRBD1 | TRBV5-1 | CASGSKADRGYEQFF
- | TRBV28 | CASSLGSGELFF
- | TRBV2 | CASSGGLREWGTSTDTQYF
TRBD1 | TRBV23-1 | CASSQKALGQGEIYGYTF
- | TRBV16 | CASSQSSGGSTYGYTF
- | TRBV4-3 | CASSQDRWGAYEQYF
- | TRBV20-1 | CSAREGNEQFF
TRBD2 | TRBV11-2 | CASSLVSSGRRETQYF
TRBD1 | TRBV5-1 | CASSWTGGENTEAFF
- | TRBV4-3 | CASSQGVGQETQYF
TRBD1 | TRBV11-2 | CASSFLDRGHYEQYF
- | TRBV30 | CAWSGTSSNQPQHF
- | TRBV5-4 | CASSPSPGDLGSYEQYF
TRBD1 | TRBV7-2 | CASSFPRDSHSNQPQHF
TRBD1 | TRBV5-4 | CASSSDRDRGSGYTF
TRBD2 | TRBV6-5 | CASSYATSGPTYEQYF
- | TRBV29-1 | CSVEDSRALEQYF
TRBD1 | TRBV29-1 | CSVDSGGGQPQHF
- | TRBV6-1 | CASAYAHLYEQYF
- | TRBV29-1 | CSVESGYGYTF
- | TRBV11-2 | CASSLRPNFADTQYF
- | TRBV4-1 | CASSQDGVGEQYF
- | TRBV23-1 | CASSPRGAGQYF
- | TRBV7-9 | CASSPKKGEQYF
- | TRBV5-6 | CASSLARANTEAFF
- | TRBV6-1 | CASRLDSYNEQFF
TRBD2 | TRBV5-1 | CASSPQGGRGTDTQYF
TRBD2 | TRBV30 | CASIQPGTSGRGYYNEQFF
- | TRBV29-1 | CSARDSTTGELFF
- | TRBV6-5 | CASRPTGPGPGYTF
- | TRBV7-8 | CASSSQKPAYNEQFF
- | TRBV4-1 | CASSLPRVNTGELFF
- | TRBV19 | CASSYGGANYGYTF
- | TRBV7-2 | CASSSLNYIEFF
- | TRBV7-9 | CASSGQGRNSYEQYF
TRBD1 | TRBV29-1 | CSVDGQGAPTSTDTQYF
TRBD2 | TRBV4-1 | CASSQSLGASGSYEQYF
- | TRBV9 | CASSVGSKGGVTGELFF
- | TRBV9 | CASSDLRETQYF
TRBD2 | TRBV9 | CASSVAGAGDEQYF
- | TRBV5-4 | CATADNEKLFF
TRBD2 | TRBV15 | CATGLARTGELFF
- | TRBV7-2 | CASSISGVAEEETQYF
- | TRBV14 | CASSHPKRGYNEQFF
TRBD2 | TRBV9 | CASSERVAGHTQYF
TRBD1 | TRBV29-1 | CSRGGQGLFYEQYF
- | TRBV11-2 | CASSPQDIQYF
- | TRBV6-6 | CASSPGGANVLTF
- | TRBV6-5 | CASSNRHSSYNEQFF